Listed below are T cell receptor beta chains from one sample, sequenced in a study of blood T cell repertoires in COVID-19. Assay: immunoSEQ multiplex PCR; the TCRdb copy retains only in-frame clones and omits some. The sample includes around 200,000 clones, 70% to 90% of them seen just once. Sequenced material: peripheral blood. The receptors originated from a woman aged 18 to 35 who had recovered from COVID-19. CDR3s include the opening cysteine and the closing phenylalanine or tryptophan.

v_gene,j_gene,CDR3aa
TRBV4-1,TRBJ2-6,CASWGQGKGTGANVLTF
TRBV14,TRBJ2-1,CASSQGAYNEQFF
TRBV29-1,TRBJ1-1,CSVAPGMNTEAFF
TRBV5-4,TRBJ2-7,CASSGPGLARPYEQYF
TRBV9,TRBJ1-1,CASSVHVDIGTEAFF
TRBV4-1,TRBJ2-7,CASSQLQAVTYEQYF
TRBV5-4,TRBJ2-5,CASSLTSGIQETQYF
TRBV19,TRBJ1-5,CASSIGKGRTGINQPQHF
TRBV27,TRBJ1-3,CASSLTGQVLSGNTIYF
TRBV27,TRBJ2-3,CASSLARGKGVDTQYF
TRBV5-1,TRBJ2-7,CASSWGTGGRSYEQYF
TRBV4-1,TRBJ1-2,CASSPGQRAYGYTF
TRBV6-5,TRBJ2-7,CASIGLADYEQYF
TRBV19,TRBJ1-5,CASSNVRQDQPQHF
TRBV3-1/TRBV3-2,TRBJ2-2,CASSHFPSGELFF
TRBV6-5,TRBJ2-1,CASRYSPGNYNEQFF
TRBV7-7,TRBJ2-1,CASSTDRVSYNEQFF
TRBV9,TRBJ1-2,CASSVDGGDMAVNYGYTF
TRBV11-2,TRBJ1-2,CASSFPGQGRREYTF
TRBV11-2,TRBJ1-2,CASSPRSRNYGYTF
TRBV15,TRBJ2-7,CATSAGILLHEQYF
TRBV30,TRBJ1-6,CTLQQGEGSPLHF
TRBV4-1,TRBJ1-5,CASSQDRGGQPQHF
TRBV29-1,TRBJ2-1,CSVDRGGSEQFF
TRBV3-1/TRBV3-2,TRBJ2-3,CASSQESPPLTDTQYF
TRBV24-1,TRBJ2-1,CATSDSGNLNHEQFF
TRBV6-5,TRBJ2-7,CASSYSGQLAPEQYF
TRBV27,TRBJ2-1,CASSPTGTGNEQFF
TRBV5-1,TRBJ2-7,CASSLVTASSYEQYF
TRBV7-3,TRBJ2-1,CASSPLGQSNYNEQFF
TRBV5-6,TRBJ1-1,CASSVGANPTEAFF
TRBV27,TRBJ1-5,CASSSTGQINQPQHF
TRBV3-1/TRBV3-2,TRBJ1-3,CASSHLGQAGNTIYF
TRBV5-5,TRBJ1-6,CASSSSSPLHF
TRBV21-1,TRBJ2-7,CASSKVGVPYEQYF
TRBV9,TRBJ1-3,CASSVGSLEVGTIYF
TRBV7-9,TRBJ1-2,CASSLGQRAGSFGTF
TRBV18,TRBJ1-3,CASSGTPSSGNTIYF
TRBV19,TRBJ1-1,CASSPKGDTEAFF
TRBV7-6,TRBJ1-1,CASSSMAFF
TRBV4-3,TRBJ2-1,CASSQVGGRALYNEQFF
TRBV5-1,TRBJ2-3,CASSSGDRGIDTQYF
TRBV7-6,TRBJ1-5,CASSLGPYSNQPQHF
TRBV24-1,TRBJ2-1,CATSDYGTSGKYEQFF
TRBV4-1,TRBJ1-2,CASSQELPGGYTF
TRBV6-2/TRBV6-3,TRBJ2-3,CASSSWAIRDTQYF
TRBV6-1,TRBJ2-5,CASSETRDRGKGTQYF